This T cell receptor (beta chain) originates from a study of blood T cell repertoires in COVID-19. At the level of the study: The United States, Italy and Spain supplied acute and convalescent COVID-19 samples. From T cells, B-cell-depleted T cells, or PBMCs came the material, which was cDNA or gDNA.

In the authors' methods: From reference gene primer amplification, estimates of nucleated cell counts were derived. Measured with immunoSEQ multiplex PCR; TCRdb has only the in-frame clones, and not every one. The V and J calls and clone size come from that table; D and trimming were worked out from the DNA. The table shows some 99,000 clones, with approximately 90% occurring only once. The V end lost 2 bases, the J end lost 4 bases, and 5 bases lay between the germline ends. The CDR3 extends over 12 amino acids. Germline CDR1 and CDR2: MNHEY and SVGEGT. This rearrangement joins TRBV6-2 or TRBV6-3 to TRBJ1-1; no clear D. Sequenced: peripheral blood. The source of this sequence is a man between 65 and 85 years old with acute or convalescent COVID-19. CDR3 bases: TGTGCCAGCAGTTACCTCTTCACTGAAGCTTTCTTT. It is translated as CASSYLFTEAFF.